The source of this TCR beta chain is a study of beta chain features in type 1 diabetes. Purities in excess of 95% were seen in all sorted populations. In the case of this clone: The antigen is not known.

The sequenced template was cDNA made from the entire isolated RNA. Naive, central memory and regulatory T cell samples averaged roughly 3.7 million reads. Repertoires were generated with immunoSEQ multiplex PCR, while TCRdb's copy carries only in-frame clones and drops some. The sample consists of fewer than 300,000 clones, around 9.9% of them appearing once. General study points: Moderate yet significant TCRB CDR3 shortening was seen in Type 1 diabetes patients in all four CD4+ subsets. The VDJ junctions of type 1 diabetes patients carried fewer insertions and more deletions. The study found that naive, central memory and Treg TCRB repertoires appeared more similar in patients than in healthy donors.

The CDR3 is 16 residues long. The V end was cut by 2 bases, the J end by 3 bases, with 15 bases between. Germline loops: CDR1 SGHNT, CDR2 YYREEE (reference sequence). The receptor was derived from a man aged 30-40 years with type 1 diabetes. The chain couples TRBV5-4 to TRBJ1-5; TRBD1 is a possible D gene (5 bases). The source material was naive CD4+ T cells from blood. CDR3 region: CASSLIGREDNQPQHF. The DNA of the CDR3 is TGTGCCAGCAGCTTAATCGGCAGGGAAGACAATCAGCCCCAGCATTTT. Complete variable domain (other parts from reference TRBV5-4 and TRBJ1-5): ETGVTQSPTHLIKTRGQQVTLRCSSQSGHNTVSWYQQALGQGPQFIFQYYREEENGRGNFPPRFSGLQFPNYSSELNVNALELDDSALYLCASSLIGREDNQPQHFGDGTRLSIL.